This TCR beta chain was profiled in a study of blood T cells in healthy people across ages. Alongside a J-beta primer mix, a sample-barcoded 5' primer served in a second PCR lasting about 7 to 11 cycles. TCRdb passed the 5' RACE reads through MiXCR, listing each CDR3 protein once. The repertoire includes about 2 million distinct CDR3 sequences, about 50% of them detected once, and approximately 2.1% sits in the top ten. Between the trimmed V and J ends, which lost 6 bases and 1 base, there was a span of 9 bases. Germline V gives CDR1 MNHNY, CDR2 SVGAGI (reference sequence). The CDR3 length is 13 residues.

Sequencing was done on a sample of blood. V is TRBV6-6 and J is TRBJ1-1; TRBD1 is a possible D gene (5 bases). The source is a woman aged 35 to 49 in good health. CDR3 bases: TGTGCCAGCAGGGACATTAGGAACACTGAAGCTTTCTTT. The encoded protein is CASRDIRNTEAFF.